This T cell receptor beta chain was profiled in a study of CD8 T cells in ankylosing spondylitis. Broader study findings: Clones tied to disease were said to be significantly enriched in matched ankylosing spondylitis synovial fluid.

CDR3 length equals 14 residues. Germline-derived CDR1 and CDR2 are SQVTM and ANQGSEA. Trimming removed 7 bases from V and 7 bases from J; junction bases left unmatched: 13. This clonotype occurred a few times. The antigen is not known. TCRdb re-analysed the 5' RACE reads in MiXCR, keeping a single row per CDR3 protein. The sample consists of about 39,000 distinct CDR3 sequences, 10% of them appearing once. The origin of this receptor is a male donor with ankylosing spondylitis or in good health (not recorded which). The sequenced sample was blood, either unsorted or a sorted T cell fraction (not recorded which). The chain links TRBV29-1 to TRBJ2-7, with 10 bases identical to TRBD1. CDR3 DNA sequence: TGCAGCGCTACCGGACAGGGGGGAGCGTTGGAGCAGTACTTC. Its protein is CSATGQGGALEQYF.